Presented here are 12 T cell receptor beta chains from one specimen sequenced in a study of CXCR3-negative and CXCR3-positive naive CD8 T cells (dated by TCRdb to the late 2010s). What the research found in general, with its limitations: TRB CDR3s from CXCR3-positive naive cells showed higher hydrophobicity (lower Kidera factor 4), lower energy, and higher strength and volume indices than CXCR3-negative naive cells.

Sequencing was performed on a NextSeq 550. The Human TCR Profiling Kit (MiLaboratory) was used to make UMI-labeled 5' RACE TRB cDNA libraries. With the reads reprocessed by TCRdb, a single entry stands for each CDR3 protein sequence and no DNA is reported. This sample's listing comprises some 120,000 distinct CDR3 sequences. Jointly, the top ten make up about 0.35% of the sample. No antigen is known for these receptors. The sample was naive CXCR3+ CD8+ T cells from blood. The cell subset or site tag for this specimen amounts to: CD45RO-CCR7+CD27+CD95- naive CD8+ T cells expressing CXCR3 (TNR3+). All receptors come from a human donor in good health. Some clones in this sample may be carry-over from other donors' samples.

The rearrangement joins TRBV29-1 to TRBJ2-1; TCRdb's assignment of TRBD1 cannot be checked, as there is no DNA. CDR3 length equals 12 residues. Germline lookup yields CDR1 SQVTM and CDR2 ANQGSEA. The chain's CDR3 is CSVELTGARQFF.

The gene calls are TRBV11-1 and TRBJ1-1; lacking DNA, the TRBD1 call made by TCRdb goes unchecked. Germline assignment: CDR1 SGHAT and CDR2 FQDESV (reference sequence). The CDR3 spans 14 residues. The CDR3 reads CASSETTGFAEAFF. The full variable domain, rest sourced from reference TRBV11-1 and TRBJ1-1, is EAEVAQSPRYKITEKSQAVAFWCDPISGHATLYWYRQILGQGPELLVQFQDESVVDDSQLPKDRFSAERLKGVDSTLKIQPAELGDSAMYLCASSETTGFAEAFFGQGTRLTVV.

The rearrangement links TRBV5-5 to TRBJ2-3. The germline V gene encodes CDR1 SGHKS and CDR2 YYEKEE (reference sequence). The CDR3 spans 14 residues. The CDR3 region is CASSFAGSTDTQYF.

The V and J genes are TRBV20-1 and TRBJ1-2. This CDR3 spans 12 amino acids. Per germline, CDR1 DFQATT and CDR2 SNEGSKA (reference sequence). The CDR3 sequence: CSASSEWDGYTF.

This sequence joins TRBV7-6 and TRBJ2-7; TCRdb gives TRBD2 as the D gene, but with no DNA this cannot be confirmed. The CDR3 is 15 amino acids. The germline V gene encodes CDR1 SGHVS and CDR2 FNYEAQ. CDR3 residues: CASAVGSGTSGEQYF.

This chain connects TRBV5-1 to TRBJ1-5; TCRdb picks TRBD1, but there is no DNA to check that call. CDR1 and CDR2 from the germline V gene are SGHRS and YFSETQ. CDR3 length: 14 residues. CDR3 protein: CASSLGQGTWPQHF.

The CDR3 is CASSRRDSYEQYF. The chain carries TRBV7-9 and TRBJ2-7. Per germline, CDR1 SEHNR and CDR2 FQNEAQ (reference sequence). The CDR3 is 13 amino acids.

The chain carries TRBV29-1 and TRBJ2-5. The CDR3 extends over 13 amino acids. Germline-derived CDR1 and CDR2 are SQVTM and ANQGSEA. This CDR3 reads CSGTTTLVETQYF.

CDR3 sequence: CASSLAPQGYNEQFF. The chain links TRBV5-1 to TRBJ2-1; lacking DNA, the TRBD1 call made by TCRdb goes unchecked. The CDR3 runs to 15 residues. CDR1 is SGHRS and CDR2 is YFSETQ in the germline V gene.

The chain carries TRBV6-6 and TRBJ2-3; the D call of TRBD2 rests on TCRdb alone, since no DNA is present to check it. The CDR3 is 16 residues long. Germline loops: CDR1 MNHNY, CDR2 SVGAGI (reference sequence). This CDR3 is CASSYYLAGETDTQYF.

J is TRBJ1-1 and V is TRBV4-1. Germline CDR1 MGHRA, CDR2 YSYEKL. The CDR3 extends over 16 amino acids. CDR3 sequence: CASSPHRDGPNTEAFF.

V and J are TRBV6-5 and TRBJ1-1; TCRdb indicates TRBD1, and absent DNA this call remains unverified. The CDR3 sequence is 14 residues long. Germline V CDR1 and CDR2: MNHEY, SVGAGI. This CDR3 is CASSYRQENTEAFF.